This T cell receptor (beta chain) is from a study of cytomegalovirus exposure and HLA in healthy donors. Points from the study as a whole: Most subjects had HLA-A and HLA-B alleles reportedly predicted accurately by TCR beta sequences. Roughly uniform sequencing depth across donors was assumed, possibly incorrectly.

Both 60 Vbeta primers and 13 Jbeta primers went into the PCR. Sequencing was performed with immunoSEQ multiplex PCR; in TCRdb, only in-frame clones are kept and a portion is missing. The sample records about 180,000 clones, 80% being singletons. A note on this clone: The antigen is unknown.

Germline V lookup: CDR1 MNHNS, CDR2 SASEGT. The CDR3 sequence is 14 residues long. Trimming removed 3 bases at V and 3 bases at J, with 11 bases between. The genes are TRBV6-1 and TRBJ1-2, with a weak D call TRBD1 (6 bases). This clonotype originated in a man in his forties in good health and CMV-seronegative. The sequenced sample consisted of PBMCs. The CDR3 loop reads CASSDTAGDYGYTF. In DNA, the CDR3 is TGTGCCAGCAGTGATACGGCAGGGGACTATGGCTACACCTTC.